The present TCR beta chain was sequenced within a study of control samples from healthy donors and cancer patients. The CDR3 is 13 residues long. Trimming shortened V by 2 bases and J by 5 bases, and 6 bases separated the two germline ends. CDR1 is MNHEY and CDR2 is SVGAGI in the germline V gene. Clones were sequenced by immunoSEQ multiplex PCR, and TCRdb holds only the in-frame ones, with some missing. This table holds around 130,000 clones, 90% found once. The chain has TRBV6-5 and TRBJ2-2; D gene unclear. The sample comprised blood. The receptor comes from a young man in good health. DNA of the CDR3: TGTGCCAGCAGTTACACGGAAACCGGGGAGCTGTTTTTT. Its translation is CASSYTETGELFF.